This note documents a single T cell receptor (beta chain) sequence. No antigen is known for it. This sample is part of a study of tumour-infiltrating T cells in Burkitt lymphoma. Study overall: This cohort included all epidemiological subtypes of Burkitt lymphoma. Overall and progression-free survival were predicted by productive clonality. Study-level findings and limits: Several public clonotypes were shared across many Burkitt lymphoma patients.

The assay was immunoSEQ multiplex PCR, and TCRdb's table has in-frame clones only and misses some. The sample holds approximately 46,000 clones, roughly 30% seen once. Germline CDR1 and CDR2: MNHEY and SVGAGI. The V gene end was trimmed by 10 bases and the J gene end by 6 bases; junction bases not matched to a gene: 7. The CDR3 has 13 residues. This clonotype was obtained from a human donor with Burkitt lymphoma. V is TRBV6-5 and J is TRBJ2-7; 12 bases line up with TRBD2. Sequencing was done on a sample of tumor tissue. CDR3 loop: CATTASGGVEQYF. CDR3 sequence (DNA): TGTGCCACCACCGCTAGCGGGGGGGTCGAGCAGTACTTC.